In this sample, the clone carrying this T cell receptor (beta chain) turned up a few times. Its antigen is undetermined. The data originate from a study of cytomegalovirus exposure and HLA in healthy donors. Study observations and caveats: A missense DCLRE1C variant was associated with V- and J-gene trimming of TCR beta chains in a later analysis, and an independent cohort replicated the association. It was assumed in the presence/absence analyses that sequencing depth was roughly uniform across donors.

The PCR had 60 Vbeta and 13 Jbeta primers. TCRdb's copy holds only in-frame clones and misses some; the assay was immunoSEQ multiplex PCR. The table records 100,000 to 150,000 clones, roughly 78% of them present only once. CDR1 is SNHLY, CDR2 FYNNEI, per germline. V was cut by 4 bases and J by 7 bases, with 17 bases left in between. The CDR3 has 15 residues. Sequenced sample: PBMCs. This chain connects TRBV2 to TRBJ1-5; D call uncertain. The sequence was collected from a woman aged 40 to 50 in good health and CMV-seronegative. Here the CDR3 DNA reads TGTGCCAGCAGTGGCTCCTTGGGTAGGAGCCAGCCCCAGCATTTT. This codes for CASSGSLGRSQPQHF.